The sequence of this T cell receptor (beta chain) was determined in a study of T-cell memory formation after mild COVID-19. Study outcomes and limitations: There was a balanced CD4/CD8 profile in clones contracting day 15 to 85, and later expanders leaned CD4+. Largely, contracting CD4+ clones fell within CM and EM, and contracting CD8+ clones within EMRA.

As concerns this clonotype: What it binds is not known.

TCRdb called the 5' RACE reads again in MiXCR, with one record for every CDR3 protein. The table includes 550,000 to 600,000 distinct CDR3 sequences, approximately 15% detected once. The sequence was collected from an adult woman who had mild COVID-19 (a few samples of this study predate the infection). Cell type and time point are not known. The sample comprised PBMCs or a T cell subset sorted from them (not recorded which).

For the CDR3, the DNA is TGTGCCAGCACCCAATTCTTTACAGATACGCAGTATTTT. It is translated as CASTQFFTDTQYF. This sequence joins TRBV11-2 and TRBJ2-3; D call uncertain. Germline assignment: CDR1 SGHAT and CDR2 FQNNGV. This CDR3 spans 13 amino acids. The V gene lost 7 bases and the J gene lost 3 bases, with 11 bases spanning the gap.